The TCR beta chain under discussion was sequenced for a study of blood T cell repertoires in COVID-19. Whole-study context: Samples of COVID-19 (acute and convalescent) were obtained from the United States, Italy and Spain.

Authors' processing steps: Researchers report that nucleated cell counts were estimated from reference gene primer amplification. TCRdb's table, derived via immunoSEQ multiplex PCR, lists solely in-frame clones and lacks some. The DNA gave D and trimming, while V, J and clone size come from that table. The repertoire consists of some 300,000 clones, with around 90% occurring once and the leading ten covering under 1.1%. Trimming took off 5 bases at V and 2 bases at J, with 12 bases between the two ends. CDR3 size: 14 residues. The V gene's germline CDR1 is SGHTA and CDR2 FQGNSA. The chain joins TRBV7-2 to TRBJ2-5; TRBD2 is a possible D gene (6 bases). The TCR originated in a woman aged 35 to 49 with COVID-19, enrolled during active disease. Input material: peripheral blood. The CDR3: CASSPTGTQETQYF. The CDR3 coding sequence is TGTGCCAGCAGCCCAACCGGGACTCAAGAGACCCAGTACTTC.